The T cell receptor (beta chain) described here comes from a study of identical twins. The study, taken as a whole, reports: Twin-shared out-of-frame alpha sequences showed excess low generation probability.

This CDR3 spans 12 amino acids. Trimming took 5 bases from V and 8 from J, leaving 11 bases between them. The germline V gene encodes CDR1 SGHRS and CDR2 YFSETQ. As for this clonotype: The target antigen is unknown.

TCRdb analysed the 5' RACE reads with MiXCR anew, one entry per CDR3 protein. Here the sample spans some 690,000 distinct CDR3 sequences, 21% being singletons. This sample also appeared in a second study, on T cells expressing NK-cell markers. As that study records: Similarly, these clonotypes led the CD3+CD56-NKG2C+ fraction as well in four donors.

The chain combines TRBV5-1 with TRBJ2-1; D remains ambiguous. This sequence originates from a woman under 30 in good health. Source material: PBMCs. The CDR3 nucleotides are TGCGCCAGCAGAGGTACTGAATATGAGCAGTTCTTC. This gives the protein CASRGTEYEQFF.